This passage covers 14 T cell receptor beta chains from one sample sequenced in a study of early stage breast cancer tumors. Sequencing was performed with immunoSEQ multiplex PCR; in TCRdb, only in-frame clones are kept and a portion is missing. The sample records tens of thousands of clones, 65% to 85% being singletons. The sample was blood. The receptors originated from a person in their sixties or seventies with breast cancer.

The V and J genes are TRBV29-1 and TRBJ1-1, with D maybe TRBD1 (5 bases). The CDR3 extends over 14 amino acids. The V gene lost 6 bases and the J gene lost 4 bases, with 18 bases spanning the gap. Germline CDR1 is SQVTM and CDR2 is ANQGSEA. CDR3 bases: TGCAGCGTGGACCAGGGATTGATGATCACTGAAGCTTTCTTT. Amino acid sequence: CSVDQGLMITEAFF.

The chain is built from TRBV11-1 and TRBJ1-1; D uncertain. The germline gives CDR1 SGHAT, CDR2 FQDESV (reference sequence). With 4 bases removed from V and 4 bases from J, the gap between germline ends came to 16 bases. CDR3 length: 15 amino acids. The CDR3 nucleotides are TGTGCCAGCAGCTCGAGGGCCCCCGCGAGCACTGAAGCTTTCTTT. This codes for CASSSRAPASTEAFF.

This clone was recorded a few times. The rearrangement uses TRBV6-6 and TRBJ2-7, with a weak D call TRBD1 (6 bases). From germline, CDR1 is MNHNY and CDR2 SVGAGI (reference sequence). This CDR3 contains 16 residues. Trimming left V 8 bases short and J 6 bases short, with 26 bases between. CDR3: CASRGGDWNQGGEQYF. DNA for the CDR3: TGTGCCAGCCGCGGCGGAGATTGGAACCAAGGGGGCGAGCAGTACTTC.

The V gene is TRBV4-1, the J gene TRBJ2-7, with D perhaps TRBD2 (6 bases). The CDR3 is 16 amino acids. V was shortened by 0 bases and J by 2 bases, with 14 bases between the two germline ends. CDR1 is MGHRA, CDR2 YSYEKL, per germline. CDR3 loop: CASSQESGPGAYEQYF. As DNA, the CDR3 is TGCGCCAGCAGCCAAGAATCCGGCCCGGGGGCCTACGAGCAGTACTTC.

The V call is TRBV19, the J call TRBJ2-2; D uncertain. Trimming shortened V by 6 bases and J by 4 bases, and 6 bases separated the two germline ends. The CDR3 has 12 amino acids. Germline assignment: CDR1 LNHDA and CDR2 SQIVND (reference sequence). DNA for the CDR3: TGTGCCAGTAGGTGGCCCACCGGGGAGCTGTTTTTT. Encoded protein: CASRWPTGELFF.

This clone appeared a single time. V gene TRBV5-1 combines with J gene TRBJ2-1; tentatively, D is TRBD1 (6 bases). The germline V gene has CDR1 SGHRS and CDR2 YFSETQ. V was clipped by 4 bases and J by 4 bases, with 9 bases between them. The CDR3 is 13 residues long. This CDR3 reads CASSTQGYNEQFF. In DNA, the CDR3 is TGCGCCAGCAGCACACAGGGTTACAATGAGCAGTTCTTC. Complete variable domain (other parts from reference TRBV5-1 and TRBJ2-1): KAGVTQTPRYLIKTRGQQVTLSCSPISGHRSVSWYQQTPGQGLQFLFEYFSETQRNKGNFPGRFSGRQFSNSRSEMNVSTLELGDSALYLCASSTQGYNEQFFGPGTRLTVL.

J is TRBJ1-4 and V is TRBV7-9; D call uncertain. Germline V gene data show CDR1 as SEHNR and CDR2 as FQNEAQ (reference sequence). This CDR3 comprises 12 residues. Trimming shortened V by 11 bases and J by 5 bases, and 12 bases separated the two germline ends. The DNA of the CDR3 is TGTGCCGGCGAGGGCCCGAATGAAAAACTGTTTTTT. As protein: CAGEGPNEKLFF.

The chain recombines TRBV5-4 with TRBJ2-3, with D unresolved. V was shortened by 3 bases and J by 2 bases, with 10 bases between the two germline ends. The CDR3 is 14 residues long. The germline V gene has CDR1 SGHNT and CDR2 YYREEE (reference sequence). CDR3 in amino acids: CASSSPSATDTQYF. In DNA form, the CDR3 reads TGTGCCAGCAGCTCTCCCAGCGCCACAGATACGCAGTATTTT.

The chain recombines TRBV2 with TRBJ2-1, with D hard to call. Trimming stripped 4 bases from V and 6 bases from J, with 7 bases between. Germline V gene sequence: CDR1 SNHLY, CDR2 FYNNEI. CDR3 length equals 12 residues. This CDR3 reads CASSGDFNEQFF. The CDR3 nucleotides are TGTGCCAGCAGTGGGGATTTCAATGAGCAGTTCTTC.

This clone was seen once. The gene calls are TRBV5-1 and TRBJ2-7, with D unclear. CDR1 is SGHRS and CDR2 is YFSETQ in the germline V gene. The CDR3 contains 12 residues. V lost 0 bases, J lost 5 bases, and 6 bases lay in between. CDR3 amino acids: CASSLDRHEQYF. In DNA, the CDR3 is TGCGCCAGCAGCTTGGATCGCCACGAGCAGTACTTC.

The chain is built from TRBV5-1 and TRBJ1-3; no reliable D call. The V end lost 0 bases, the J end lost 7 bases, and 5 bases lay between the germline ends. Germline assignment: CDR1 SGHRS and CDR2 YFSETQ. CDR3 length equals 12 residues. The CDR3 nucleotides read TGCGCCAGCAGCTTGGAAGAGAACACCATATATTTT. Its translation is CASSLEENTIYF.

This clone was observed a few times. The CDR3 DNA follows: TGTGCCAGTCGGGGGGCCAATGTCGTCGGCTATGGCTACACCTTC. Translation gives CASRGANVVGYGYTF. The V gene is TRBV19, the J gene TRBJ1-2, with a tentative D call TRBD1 (6 bases). The CDR3 contains 15 residues. CDR1 is LNHDA, CDR2 SQIVND, per germline (reference sequence). Trimming removed 8 bases at V and 4 bases at J, with 20 bases between. Looking up the rest from reference TRBV19 and TRBJ1-2 gives the full variable domain: DGGITQSPKYLFRKEGQNVTLSCEQNLNHDAMYWYRQDPGQGLRLIYYSQIVNDFQKGDIAEGYSVSREKKESFPLTVTSAQKNPTAFYLCASRGANVVGYGYTFGSGTRLTVV.

CDR3: CAISLLADTQYF. Written as DNA, the CDR3 is TGTGCCATCAGCCTGCTTGCAGATACGCAGTATTTT. V and J are TRBV10-3 and TRBJ2-3; D gene ambiguous. This CDR3 spans 12 amino acids. From germline, CDR1 is ENHRY and CDR2 SYGVKD. V lost 6 bases, J lost 4 bases, and 8 bases lay in between.

CDR3 nucleotide sequence: TGTGCCAGCAAAAGGCGGGGGGGCCCCACCGGGGAGCTGTTTTTT. Amino acids: CASKRRGGPTGELFF. V usage is TRBV13 and J usage is TRBJ2-2, with 9 bases lining up with TRBD2. The germline CDR1 and CDR2 sequences are PRHDT and FYEKMQ (reference sequence). The CDR3 sequence is 15 residues long. J lost 4 bases, V lost 7 bases, and 7 bases had no gene match. The full variable domain, with the rest looked up from reference TRBV13 and TRBJ2-2, is AAGVIQSPRHLIKEKRETATLKCYPIPRHDTVYWYQQGPGQDPQFLISFYEKMQSDKGSIPDRFSAQQFSDYHSELNMSSLELGDSALYFCASKRRGGPTGELFFGEGSRLTVL.